These 14 T cell receptor beta chains were all obtained from the same sample, sequenced in a study of Graves' ophthalmopathy and Graves' hyperthyroidism. TCR beta CDR3 amplification used RNA transcripts. An opening RT-PCR round employed HTBI primers and preceded a second-round multiplex PCR. TCRdb reanalysed the multiplex PCR reads using MiXCR and keeps one entry per CDR3 protein. The repertoire holds a few hundred thousand distinct CDR3 sequences, with 15% to 17% as singletons. Source material: peripheral blood. These receptors came from a young woman with stable Graves' hyperthyroidism.

This clonotype came up many times. The CDR3 loop is CASSIAGREQYF. The CDR3 DNA follows: TGTGCCAGTAGTATCGCCGGGCGGGAGCAGTACTTC. The J gene is TRBJ2-7, the V gene TRBV19; D uncertain. Germline CDR1 and CDR2: LNHDA and SQIVND (reference sequence). The length of the CDR3 is 12 residues. V lost 3 bases and J 7 bases, leaving 10 bases between the germline ends. Combining the CDR3 with reference TRBV19 and TRBJ2-7 gives the whole variable domain DGGITQSPKYLFRKEGQNVTLSCEQNLNHDAMYWYRQDPGQGLRLIYYSQIVNDFQKGDIAEGYSVSREKKESFPLTVTSAQKNPTAFYLCASSIAGREQYFGPGTRLTVT.

The sample holds many counts of this clonotype. The chain employs TRBV6-2 or TRBV6-3 and TRBJ1-6, with D hard to call. The CDR3 runs to 14 residues. V shed 7 bases and J shed 6 bases, with 13 bases lying between them. CDR1 and CDR2 from the germline V gene are MNHEY and SVGEGT. The CDR3 sequence: CASNPGRINSPLHF. The CDR3 bases are TGTGCCAGCAACCCCGGGAGGATTAATTCACCCCTCCACTTT.

This clonotype was seen many times. The chain is built from TRBV20-1 and TRBJ1-1; the D gene is possibly TRBD1 (6 bases). The CDR3 consists of 13 residues. Germline CDR1 and CDR2: DFQATT and SNEGSKA (reference sequence). The ends were cut back, 5 bases at V and 10 bases at J, with 20 bases in the middle. The DNA for the CDR3 is TGCAGTGCTGACCCCAGGGTCGGGGGCCGAGCTTTCTTT. This codes for CSADPRVGGRAFF.

This clonotype was detected many times. V and J are TRBV6-5 and TRBJ1-3; D not resolved. Germline V gene data show CDR1 as MNHEY and CDR2 as SVGAGI. The CDR3 sequence is 17 residues long. V was trimmed by 6 bases and J by 1 base, leaving 19 bases between them. The CDR3 DNA follows: TGTGCCAGCAGCTACAGCGGGGTCCCCCCTTCTGGAAACACCATATATTTT. As protein: CASSYSGVPPSGNTIYF.

This clonotype was recorded a few times. This chain connects TRBV3-1 to TRBJ1-1; D is possibly TRBD1 (6 bases). V lost 3 bases, J lost 0 bases, and 11 bases lay in between. This CDR3 comprises 15 residues. Germline V gives CDR1 LGHDT, CDR2 YNNKEL (reference sequence). The chain's CDR3 is CASSQGAGLNTEAFF. CDR3 DNA sequence: TGTGCCAGCAGCCAGGGGGCAGGGTTGAACACTGAAGCTTTCTTT.

This clonotype was counted ten times or more. The V call is TRBV6-1, the J call TRBJ1-5; D gene unclear. The CDR3 extends over 15 amino acids. Germline V lookup: CDR1 MNHNS, CDR2 SASEGT. V lost 7 bases and J lost 6, with 19 bases in between. The CDR3 spells CASTVDPGGGQPQHF. The CDR3 DNA follows: TGTGCCAGCACCGTTGATCCCGGCGGTGGTCAGCCCCAGCATTTT.

This clonotype has a count of ten or more. The V call is TRBV20-1, the J call TRBJ2-5, with 7 bases matching TRBD1. V dropped 0 bases and J dropped 2; count of bases not matched to a gene: 6. Germline CDR1 is DFQATT and CDR2 is SNEGSKA (reference sequence). This CDR3 has 15 residues. The CDR3 DNA is TGCAGTGCTAGAGATCCCACGGGACAGCAAGAGACCCAGTACTTC. Protein sequence: CSARDPTGQQETQYF.

This clonotype was recorded at least ten times. This chain links TRBV29-1 with TRBJ1-1; weak D call: TRBD1 (5 bases). This CDR3 spans 13 amino acids. Trimming removed 8 bases from V and 11 bases from J, with 24 bases in between. In germline, CDR1 is SQVTM, CDR2 ANQGSEA. Written as DNA, the CDR3 is TGCAGCATCTCCCGGGACCAGGGTTTAGGGGCTTTCTTT. Translating it yields CSISRDQGLGAFF.

The gene calls are TRBV18 and TRBJ1-2; the D is unclear. The ends were cut back, 2 bases at V and 8 bases at J, with 6 bases in the middle. Germline V gene data show CDR1 as KGHSH and CDR2 as LQKENI. The length of the CDR3 is 11 residues. The CDR3 coding sequence is TGTGCCAGCTCACCAGGGAGCGGCTACACCTTC. It encodes CASSPGSGYTF.

This clonotype came up many times. This chain uses TRBV7-2 with TRBJ1-2; maybe TRBD1 (5 bases). Trimming cost V 4 bases and J 2 bases, with 11 bases left between them. Germline loops: CDR1 SGHTA, CDR2 FQGNSA. The CDR3 length is 14 residues. The CDR3 is CASSSTAGNYGYTF. CDR3 DNA: TGTGCCAGCAGCTCCACCGCAGGGAACTATGGCTACACCTTC.

The rearrangement uses TRBV20-1 and TRBJ1-3; TRBD1 aligns across 8 bases. The CDR3 has 14 residues. The germline CDR1 and CDR2 sequences are DFQATT and SNEGSKA (reference sequence). V was pared by 3 bases and J by 5 bases, with 6 bases of the junction left unmatched. CDR3 in amino acids: CSASRQGARNTIYF. In DNA, the CDR3 is TGCAGTGCTAGCCGGCAGGGGGCAAGAAACACCATATATTTT.

CDR3 protein: CATSDPTDAYEQYF. The CDR3 bases are TGTGCCACCAGTGATCCTACAGACGCCTACGAGCAGTACTTC. The chain is built from TRBV24-1 and TRBJ2-7; D remains ambiguous. The germline gives CDR1 KGHDR, CDR2 SFDVKD. The CDR3 loop spans 14 amino acids. Trimming stripped 3 bases from V and 2 bases from J, with 10 bases between.

This clonotype was seen many times. The chain couples TRBV27 to TRBJ2-7, with TRBD1 matching over 11 bases. CDR1 and CDR2 (germline): MNHEY, SMNVEV (reference sequence). The V and J ends lost 3 bases and 7 bases, in that order; junction bases with no gene match: 5. This CDR3 comprises 14 residues. The CDR3 region is CASSLWTGGGEQYF. The CDR3 bases are TGTGCCAGCAGTTTGTGGACAGGGGGCGGTGAGCAGTACTTC.

This clonotype was observed many times. V usage is TRBV7-9 and J usage is TRBJ2-5; D call uncertain. The CDR3 spans 14 residues. CDR1 and CDR2 (germline): SEHNR, FQNEAQ (reference sequence). V was pared by 1 base and J by 2 bases, with 8 bases between. The DNA for the CDR3 is TGTGCCAGCAGCTTAGGCGAGCAGCAAGAGACCCAGTACTTC. Translation: CASSLGEQQETQYF.